This TCR beta chain was documented in a study of T cell responses to AZD1222 COVID-19 vaccine. Study-level points and caveats: Baseline antibody screening turned up just a handful of seropositive AZD1222 recipients.

V lost 7 bases, J lost 8 bases, and 21 bases lay in between. CDR1 is SGHRS, CDR2 YFSETQ, per germline. This CDR3 comprises 14 residues. With respect to this clone: Its antigen is still unknown.

The data were produced by immunoSEQ multiplex PCR, yet TCRdb's version contains in-frame clones alone and is incomplete. The table lists roughly 150,000 clones, approximately 90% of them singletons, with approximately 3.1% in the top ten. The sequenced sample was peripheral blood, obtained on day 0 of MenACWY control vaccination. The chain couples TRBV5-1 to TRBJ1-2; tentative D call: TRBD1 (5 bases). This receptor was taken from an adult in good health. The CDR3 bases are TGCGCCAGCGCCCCCCAGCAGGGTGTGGAGGGCTACACCTTC. As protein: CASAPQQGVEGYTF.